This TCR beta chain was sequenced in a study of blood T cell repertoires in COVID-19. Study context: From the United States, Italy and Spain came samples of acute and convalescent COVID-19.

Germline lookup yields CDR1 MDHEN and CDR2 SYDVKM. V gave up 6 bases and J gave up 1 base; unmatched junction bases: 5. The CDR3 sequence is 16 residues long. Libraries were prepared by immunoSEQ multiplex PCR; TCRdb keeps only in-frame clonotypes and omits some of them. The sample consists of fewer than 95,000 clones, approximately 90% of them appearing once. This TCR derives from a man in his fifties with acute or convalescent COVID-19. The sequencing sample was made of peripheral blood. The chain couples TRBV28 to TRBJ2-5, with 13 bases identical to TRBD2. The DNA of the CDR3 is TGTGCCAGCAGCCAGACTAGCGGGGGGCCCCAAGAGACCCAGTACTTC. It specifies CASSQTSGGPQETQYF. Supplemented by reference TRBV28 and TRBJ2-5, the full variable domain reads DVKVTQSSRYLVKRTGEKVFLECVQDMDHENMFWYRQDPGLGLRLIYFSYDVKMKEKGDIPEGYSVSREKKERFSLILESASTNQTSMYLCASSQTSGGPQETQYFGPGTRLLVL.